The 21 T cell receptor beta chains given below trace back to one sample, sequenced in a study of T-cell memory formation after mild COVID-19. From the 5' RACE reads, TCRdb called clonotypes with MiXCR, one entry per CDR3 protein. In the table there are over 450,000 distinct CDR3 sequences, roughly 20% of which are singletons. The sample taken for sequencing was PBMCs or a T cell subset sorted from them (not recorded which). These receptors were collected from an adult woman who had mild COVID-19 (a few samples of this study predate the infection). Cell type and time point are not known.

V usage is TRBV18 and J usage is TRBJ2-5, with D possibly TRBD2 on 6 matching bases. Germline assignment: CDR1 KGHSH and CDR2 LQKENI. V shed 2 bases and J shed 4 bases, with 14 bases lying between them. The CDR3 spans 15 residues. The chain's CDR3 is CASSPYGGLGETQYF. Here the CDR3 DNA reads TGTGCCAGCTCACCATACGGGGGATTAGGAGAGACCCAGTACTTC.

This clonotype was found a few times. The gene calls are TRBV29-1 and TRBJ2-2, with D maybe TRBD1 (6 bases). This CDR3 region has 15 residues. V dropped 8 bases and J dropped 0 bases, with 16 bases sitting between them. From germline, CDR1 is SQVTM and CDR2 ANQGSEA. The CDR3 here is CSTLAGAPNTGELFF. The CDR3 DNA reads TGCAGCACTCTCGCAGGGGCCCCGAACACCGGGGAGCTGTTTTTT.

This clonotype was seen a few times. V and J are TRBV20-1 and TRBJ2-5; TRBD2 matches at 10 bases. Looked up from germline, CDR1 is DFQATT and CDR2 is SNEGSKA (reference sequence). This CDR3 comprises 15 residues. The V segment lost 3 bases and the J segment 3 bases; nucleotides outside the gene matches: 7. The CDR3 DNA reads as TGCAGTGCTAGTGACCGGACTAGCGGAGAAGAGACCCAGTACTTC. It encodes CSASDRTSGEETQYF.

In DNA form, the CDR3 reads TGTGCCTCCAAGAGAGCGGGGGCGAACACTGAAGCTTTCTTT. This translates into CASKRAGANTEAFF. V is TRBV30 and J is TRBJ1-1; TRBD1 is a possible D gene (6 bases). CDR3 size: 14 residues. Looked up from germline, CDR1 is GTSNPN and CDR2 is SVGIG (reference sequence). V was pared by 7 bases and J by 1 base, with 16 bases between.

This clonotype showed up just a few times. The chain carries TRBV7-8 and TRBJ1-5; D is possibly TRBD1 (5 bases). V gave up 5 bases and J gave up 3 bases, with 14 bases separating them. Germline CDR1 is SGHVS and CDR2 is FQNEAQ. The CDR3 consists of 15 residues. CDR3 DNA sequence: TGTGCCAGCAGCCGTGAGGACATTTTCAATCAGCCCCAGCATTTT. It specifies CASSREDIFNQPQHF.

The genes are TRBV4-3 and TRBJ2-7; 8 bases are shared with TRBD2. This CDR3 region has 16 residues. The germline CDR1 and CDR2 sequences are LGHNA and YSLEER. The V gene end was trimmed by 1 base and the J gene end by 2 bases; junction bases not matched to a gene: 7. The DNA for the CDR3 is TGCGCCAGCAGCCAAGGAGTAGCGGGAAGCCCCTACGAGCAGTACTTC. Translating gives CASSQGVAGSPYEQYF.

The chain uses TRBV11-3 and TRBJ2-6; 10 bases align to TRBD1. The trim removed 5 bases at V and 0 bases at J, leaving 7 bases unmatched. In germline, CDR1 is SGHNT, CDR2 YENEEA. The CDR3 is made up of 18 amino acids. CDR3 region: CASSQGDRGSSGANVLTF. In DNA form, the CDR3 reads TGTGCCAGCAGCCAAGGGGACAGGGGTAGCTCTGGGGCCAACGTCCTGACTTTC.

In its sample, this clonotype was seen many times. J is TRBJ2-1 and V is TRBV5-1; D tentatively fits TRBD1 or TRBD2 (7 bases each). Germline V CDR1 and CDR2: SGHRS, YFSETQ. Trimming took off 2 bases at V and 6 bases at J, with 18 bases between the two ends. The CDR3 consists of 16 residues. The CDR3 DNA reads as TGCGCCAGCAGCTTCCCCGAGACAGGGAGGGTCAATGAGCAGTTCTTC. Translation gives CASSFPETGRVNEQFF.

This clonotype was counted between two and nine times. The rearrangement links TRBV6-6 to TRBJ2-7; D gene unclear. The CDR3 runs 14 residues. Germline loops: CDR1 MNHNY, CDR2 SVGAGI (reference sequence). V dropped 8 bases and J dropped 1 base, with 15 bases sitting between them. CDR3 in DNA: TGTGCCAGCTCCTGGGCCCAGGTTTCCTACGAGCAGTACTTC. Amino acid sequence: CASSWAQVSYEQYF.

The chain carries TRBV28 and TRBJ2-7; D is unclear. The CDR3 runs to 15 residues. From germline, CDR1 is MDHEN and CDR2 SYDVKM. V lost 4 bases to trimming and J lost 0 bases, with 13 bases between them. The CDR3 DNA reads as TGTGCCAGCAGTTCCCCCCCGTACCCCTCCTACGAGCAGTACTTC. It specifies CASSSPPYPSYEQYF.

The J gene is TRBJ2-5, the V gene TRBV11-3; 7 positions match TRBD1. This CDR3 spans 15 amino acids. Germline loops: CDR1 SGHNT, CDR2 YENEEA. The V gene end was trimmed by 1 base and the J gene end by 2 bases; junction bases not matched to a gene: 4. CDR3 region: CASSLVGTEQETQYF. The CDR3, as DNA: TGTGCCAGCAGCTTAGTCGGGACAGAGCAAGAGACCCAGTACTTC. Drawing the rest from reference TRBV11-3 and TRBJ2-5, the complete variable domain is EAGVVQSPRYKIIEKKQPVAFWCNPISGHNTLYWYLQNLGQGPELLIRYENEEAVDDSQLPKDRFSAERLKGVDSTLKIQPAELGDSAVYLCASSLVGTEQETQYFGPGTRLLVL.

The CDR3 loop reads CASSLNRGSGETQYF. CDR3 nucleotide sequence: TGTGCCAGCAGCTTAAACAGGGGAAGCGGAGAGACCCAGTACTTC. The chain combines TRBV7-2 with TRBJ2-5; 7 bases line up with TRBD1. CDR1 and CDR2 from the germline V gene are SGHTA and FQGNSA. The junction had 7 bases not matched to a gene; V was cut back by 2 bases and J by 4 bases. This CDR3 has 15 amino acids.

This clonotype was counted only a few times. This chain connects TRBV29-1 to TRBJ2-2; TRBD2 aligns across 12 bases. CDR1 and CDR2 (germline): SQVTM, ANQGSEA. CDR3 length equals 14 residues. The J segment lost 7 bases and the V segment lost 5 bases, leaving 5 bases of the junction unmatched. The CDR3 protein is CSVPQTSGSGELFF. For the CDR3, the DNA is TGCAGCGTTCCCCAGACTAGCGGGAGCGGGGAGCTGTTTTTT.

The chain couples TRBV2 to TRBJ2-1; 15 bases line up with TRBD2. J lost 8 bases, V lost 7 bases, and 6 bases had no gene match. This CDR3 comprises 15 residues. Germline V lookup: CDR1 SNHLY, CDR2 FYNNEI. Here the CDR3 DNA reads TGTGCCAGCACCGGGACTAGCGGGGGGTACTATGAGCAGTTCTTC. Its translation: CASTGTSGGYYEQFF.

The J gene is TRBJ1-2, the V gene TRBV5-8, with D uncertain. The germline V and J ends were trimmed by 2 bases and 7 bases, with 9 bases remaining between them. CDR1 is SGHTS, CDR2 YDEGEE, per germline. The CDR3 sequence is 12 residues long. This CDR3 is CASSFIGLGYTF. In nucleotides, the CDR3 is TGTGCCAGCAGCTTTATTGGGCTTGGCTACACCTTC. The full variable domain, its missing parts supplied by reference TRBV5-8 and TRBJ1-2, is EAGVTQSPTHLIKTRGQQATLRCSPISGHTSVYWYQQALGLGLQFLLWYDEGEERNRGNFPPRFSGRQFPNYSSELNVNALELEDSALYLCASSFIGLGYTFGSGTRLTVV.

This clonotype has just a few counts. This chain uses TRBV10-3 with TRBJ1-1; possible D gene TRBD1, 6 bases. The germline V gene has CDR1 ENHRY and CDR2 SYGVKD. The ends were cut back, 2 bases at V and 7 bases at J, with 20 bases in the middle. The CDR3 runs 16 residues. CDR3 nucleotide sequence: TGTGCCATCAGTGAGCCTGCCCTGGGCAGGGGAGGTGAAGCTTTCTTT. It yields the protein CAISEPALGRGGEAFF.

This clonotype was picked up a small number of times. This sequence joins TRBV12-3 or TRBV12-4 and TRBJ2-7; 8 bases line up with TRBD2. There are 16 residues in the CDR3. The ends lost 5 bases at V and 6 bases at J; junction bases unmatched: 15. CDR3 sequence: CASSPAPGRVLGEQYF. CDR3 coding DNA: TGTGCCAGCAGTCCTGCCCCCGGGAGGGTTCTTGGCGAGCAGTACTTC.

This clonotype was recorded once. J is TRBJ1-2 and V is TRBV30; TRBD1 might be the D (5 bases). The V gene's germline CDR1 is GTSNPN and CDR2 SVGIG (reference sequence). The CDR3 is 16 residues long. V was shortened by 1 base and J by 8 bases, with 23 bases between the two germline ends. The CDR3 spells CAWSAPTRQGPKGYTF. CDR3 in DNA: TGTGCCTGGAGTGCCCCCACCCGCCAGGGCCCTAAGGGCTACACCTTC.

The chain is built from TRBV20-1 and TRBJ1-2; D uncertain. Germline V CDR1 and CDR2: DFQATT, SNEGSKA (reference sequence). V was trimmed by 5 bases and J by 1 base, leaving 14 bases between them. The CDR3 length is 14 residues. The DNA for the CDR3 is TGCAGTGCTGAAGGCCAGACCTTTAACTATGGCTACACCTTC. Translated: CSAEGQTFNYGYTF.

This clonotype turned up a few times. The CDR3 is CASSWGPINSPLHF. The CDR3 nucleotides read TGTGCCAGCAGCTGGGGACCGATTAATTCACCCCTCCACTTT. The V call is TRBV5-6, the J call TRBJ1-6, with TRBD1 as a possible D gene (5 bases). The length of the CDR3 is 14 residues. Per the germline V gene, CDR1 is SGHDT and CDR2 is YYEEEE. The V and J ends lost 3 bases and 6 bases respectively, with 10 bases between them.

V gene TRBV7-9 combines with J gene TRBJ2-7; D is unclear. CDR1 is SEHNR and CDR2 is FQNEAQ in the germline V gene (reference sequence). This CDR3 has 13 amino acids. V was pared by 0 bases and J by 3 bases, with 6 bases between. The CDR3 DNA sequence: TGTGCCAGCAGCTTAGCCGGGCACTACGAGCAGTACTTC. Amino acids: CASSLAGHYEQYF.